These T cell receptor beta chains were read from a single sample in a study of T cells in Graves' hyperthyroidism and ophthalmopathy. Via MiXCR, TCRdb re-called the multiplex PCR reads, giving one row per CDR3 protein. The repertoire holds 550,000 to 850,000 distinct CDR3 sequences, with around 20% as singletons. The sample taken for sequencing was blood. These receptors all come from a woman in her forties or fifties with Graves' hyperthyroidism that later progressed to Graves' ophthalmopathy. Both conserved end residues are part of each CDR3.

v_call cdr3_aa
TRBV5-5 CASSLAHGTGELFF
TRBV6-2/TRBV6-3 CASSYETSGDLGGQYF
TRBV12-3/TRBV12-4 CASSPVLGLAEKLFF
TRBV6-1 CASSPLRDIWESNQPQHF
TRBV20-1 CSARQGASRGYTF
TRBV5-1 CASSADTLAYEQYF
TRBV5-1 CASSLSGTGINTIYF
TRBV11-2 CASSLIQGAYPNEQFF
TRBV5-1 CASSLPGIADTQYF
TRBV3-1 CASSQDPVRLSYNSPLHF
TRBV4-1 CASSQDPGQGNYGYTF
TRBV29-1 CSVRTGGAETQYF
TRBV6-6 CASSYGQTGSYNSPLHF
TRBV2 CASSEQGRSPLHF
TRBV20-1 CSARSRDLIRDSPLHF
TRBV5-6 CASGISGGWNNEQFF
TRBV25-1 CASSEIGLAGTDTQYF
TRBV7-9 CASSFGRGTEAFF
TRBV7-8 CASSFTGGEGRPQHF
TRBV7-9 CASSLVMGSGDEQFF
TRBV30 CAWTVFYPRDRVPNEQFF
TRBV3-1 CASSQDGGSYEQYF
TRBV7-3 CASSARTDQETQYF
TRBV10-2 CASSAPSGGGGSYNEQFF
TRBV5-4 CASSQGAPGNTEAFF
TRBV12-3/TRBV12-4 CASSLIGSTEAFF
TRBV3-1 CASSPRTTGGHYGYTF
TRBV3-1 CASSQGTGEGDTQYF
TRBV11-2 CASSLDPSLVYEQYF
TRBV2 CASSAGDVYGYTF
TRBV6-1 CASSRTRRDEKLFF
TRBV9 CASSVGRGRGSPLHF
TRBV20-1 CSASPTGKGGGYTF
TRBV27 CASSFGTSLITGELFF
TRBV27 CASRNYSGYTF
TRBV7-9 CASSLDGQGNGYTF
TRBV5-1 CASSLAGQGVGKIF
TRBV18 CASSPGTLRGYTF
TRBV20-1 CSAKRFERVANEKLFF
TRBV11-2 CASSLSLFDRYGYTF
TRBV7-3 CASSADKAPTGELFF
TRBV2 CASSEGSGAIYGYTF
TRBV25-1 CASSESGDLDTEAFF
TRBV5-1 CASSLDGGEGNTEAFF
TRBV6-1 CASSKGGHYSGNTIYF
TRBV5-1 CASSLVSNQPQHF
TRBV10-1 CASSAGLAGGDTQYF
TRBV3-1 CASSQQGSRAGYTF
TRBV20-1 CSARDSRSTNEKLFF
TRBV11-2 CASSSEKLAIYEQFF
TRBV3-1 CASTRTGGTEAFF
TRBV6-5 CASSYSVHDNQPQHF
TRBV5-1 CASSLEYQPSNEKLFF
TRBV7-3 CVSSLTGPGGRAAYEQYF
TRBV11-3 CASSRKAGTQNTEAFF
TRBV6-5 CASSYSGDSKPTQYF
TRBV5-4 CASREGVAGSGNEQFF
TRBV27 CASTKGSGYGYTF
TRBV7-9 CASSYRTGGSGDTQYF